Listed below are T cell receptor beta chains from one sample, sequenced in a study of blood T cell repertoires in COVID-19. Repertoires were generated with immunoSEQ multiplex PCR, while TCRdb's copy carries only in-frame clones and drops some. The sample holds tens of thousands of clones; about 88% are singletons and the top ten take about 4%. Specimen: peripheral blood. The receptors here all came from a man in his 70s with acute or convalescent COVID-19. Both conserved end residues are part of each CDR3. The order of the fields is D gene, V gene, J gene, CDR3 DNA, CDR3 protein. The D gene is left open where the match is weak.

.	TRBV4-1	TRBJ2-1	TGCGCCAGCAGCCAAGTTGCCGGGAGGCAGTTCTTC	CASSQVAGRQFF
.	TRBV7-9	TRBJ2-6	TGTGCCAGCACCTCGGGCTCTGGGGCCAACGTCCTGACTTTC	CASTSGSGANVLTF
.	TRBV19	TRBJ2-7	TGTGCCAGTAGTATGACAGAGAGCCCCTACGAGCAGTACTTC	CASSMTESPYEQYF
TRBD2	TRBV4-2	TRBJ2-5	TGTGCCAGCAGCCAAGAGAGCGGGGGGGCTTCAGAGACCCAGTACTTC	CASSQESGGASETQYF
.	TRBV5-6	TRBJ1-2	TGTGCCAGCAGCTTGTCAGGGCCTAGTGGCTACACCTTC	CASSLSGPSGYTF
TRBD2	TRBV2	TRBJ2-5	TGTGCCAGCAGTGAAAGGATAGCGGGGGGGCGAGAGACCCAGTACTTC	CASSERIAGGRETQYF
.	TRBV9	TRBJ1-4	TGTGCCAGCAGCGTAGGAAGCAGGGATAGTGAAAAACTGTTTTTT	CASSVGSRDSEKLFF
.	TRBV7-9	TRBJ2-5	TGTGCCAGCAGCTTTCCCGACAAAACCCAAGAGACCCAGTACTTC	CASSFPDKTQETQYF
TRBD2	TRBV18	TRBJ2-5	TGTGCCAGCTCAACCTTAGCGGGGGGCTACCAAGAGACCCAGTACTTC	CASSTLAGGYQETQYF
.	TRBV19	TRBJ2-7	TGTGCCAGTAGTATATCCAGATCTTACGAGCAGTACTTC	CASSISRSYEQYF
TRBD2	TRBV5-1	TRBJ2-1	TGCGCCAGCAGCTCCCTGACTAGCGGGGGGTCACTCAGTGAGCAGTTCTTC	CASSSLTSGGSLSEQFF
TRBD1	TRBV11-1	TRBJ1-2	TGTGCCAGCAGCGCGCGGACAGGGGGTAACTATGGCTACACCTTC	CASSARTGGNYGYTF
.	TRBV19	TRBJ1-2	TGTGCCAGTAGTCGGACAGAAACTAACTATGGCTACACCTTC	CASSRTETNYGYTF
.	TRBV15	TRBJ1-6	TGTGCCACCAGCAGAGGAGGGTATGGGAGCTCCTATAATTCACCCCTCCACTTT	CATSRGGYGSSYNSPLHF
.	TRBV28	TRBJ2-1	TGTGCCAGCAGCCTGGCAGGGTCCCTCTCCTACAATGAGCAGTTCTTC	CASSLAGSLSYNEQFF
TRBD1	TRBV2	TRBJ2-7	TGTGCCAGCAGGGGTCCGGGACAGGGTACTCCCTACGAGCAGTACTTC	CASRGPGQGTPYEQYF
.	TRBV19	TRBJ2-5	TGTGCCAGTAGTACCCCTCCGGGTGGGTCCCAAGAGACCCAGTACTTC	CASSTPPGGSQETQYF